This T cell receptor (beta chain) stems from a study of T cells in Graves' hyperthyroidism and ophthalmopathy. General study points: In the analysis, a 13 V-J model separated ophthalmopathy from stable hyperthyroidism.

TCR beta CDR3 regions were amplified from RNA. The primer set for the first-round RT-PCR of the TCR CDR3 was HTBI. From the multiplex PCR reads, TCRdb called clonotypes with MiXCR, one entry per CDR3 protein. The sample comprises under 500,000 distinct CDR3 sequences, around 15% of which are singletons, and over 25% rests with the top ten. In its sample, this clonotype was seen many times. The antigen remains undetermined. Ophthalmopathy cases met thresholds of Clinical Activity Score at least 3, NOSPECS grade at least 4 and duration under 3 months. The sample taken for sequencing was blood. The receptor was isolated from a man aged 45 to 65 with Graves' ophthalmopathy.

The CDR3 DNA reads TGTGCCAGCAGCTATGATAGTGACTCCTACAATGAGCAGTTCTTC. Its translation is CASSYDSDSYNEQFF. The chain couples TRBV27 to TRBJ2-1; D is undetermined. The CDR3 is made up of 15 amino acids. V lost 6 bases, J lost 0 bases, and 12 bases lay in between. The germline gives CDR1 MNHEY, CDR2 SMNVEV (reference sequence).